This T cell receptor (beta chain) originates from a study of radiation and T cells in renal cell carcinoma. About the research overall: Nephrectomy followed 15 Gy stereotactic body radiation by 4 weeks.

Comment on this clone: The antigen remains unidentified.

The time point denotes: blood 2 weeks post-SBRT. This sample's treatment: 15 Gy SBRT to primary tumor, nephrectomy 4 weeks later. Blood was sampled at baseline, 2 weeks and 4 weeks after SBRT. The CDR3 contains 19 residues. With 4 bases clipped from V and 1 base from J, the junction kept 9 bases outside the gene matches. Germline V gene data show CDR1 as SGHTA and CDR2 as FQGNSA. Overall study results and limits: Pretreatment tumor biopsies were lacking, so baseline clonotypes are unknown.

Assay used: immunoSEQ multiplex PCR; TCRdb lists only in-frame clones, some missing. The sample includes some 150,000 clones, 87% of them seen just once. The source material was blood, sampled from a patient whose treatment included radiotherapy and nephrectomy. The clonotype comes from a woman aged 50 to 60 with renal cell carcinoma. The chain recombines TRBV7-2 with TRBJ2-2, with 13 bases aligning to TRBD2. CDR3 coding DNA: TGTGCCAGCAGCTCCCCCAGGACTAGCGGGGGCCTGAACACCGGGGAGCTGTTTTTT. It translates to CASSSPRTSGGLNTGELFF.